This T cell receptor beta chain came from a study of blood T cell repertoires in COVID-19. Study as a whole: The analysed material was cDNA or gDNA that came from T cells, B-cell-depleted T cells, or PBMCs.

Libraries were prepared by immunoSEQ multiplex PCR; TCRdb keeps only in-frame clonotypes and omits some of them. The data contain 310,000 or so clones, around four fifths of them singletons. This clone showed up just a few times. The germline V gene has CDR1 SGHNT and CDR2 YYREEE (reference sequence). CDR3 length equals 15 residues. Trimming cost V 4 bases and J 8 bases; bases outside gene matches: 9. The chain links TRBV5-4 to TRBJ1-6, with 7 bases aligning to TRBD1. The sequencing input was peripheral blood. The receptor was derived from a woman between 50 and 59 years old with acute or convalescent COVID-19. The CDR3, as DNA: TGTGCCAGCAGCCCATTACAGGGGTCAGATTCACCCCTCCACTTT. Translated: CASSPLQGSDSPLHF.